Sequencing of this TCR beta chain was carried out in a study of shared clonotypes between healthy human individuals. The junction had 10 bases not matched to a gene; V was cut back by 2 bases and J by 6 bases. Germline V lookup: CDR1 MGHRA, CDR2 YSYEKL. This CDR3 region has 18 residues. Healthy and HIV-negative, the adult donors had no recent acute infections or vaccinations. Whole-study findings and limits: Of the naive CD4 clonotypes, about 5% were shared across several donors. The study sampled only blood, and tissue repertoires likely differ. Larger richness was generally estimated for naive than memory subsets.

Profiled with immunoSEQ multiplex PCR; TCRdb holds only in-frame clones, not every one. The repertoire holds approximately 2.4 million clones, with approximately 96% as singletons. Only one count was recorded for this clone. Antigen: not known. This TCR derives from a man aged 18 to 30 in good health. The chain links TRBV4-1 to TRBJ2-3, with 14 bases aligning to TRBD2. Material: naive CD4+ T cells sorted from blood. Subset of the sample: CD45RA+ positively selected. This chain's CDR3 is CASSQLGLAGAGTDTQYF. CDR3 nucleotide sequence: TGCGCCAGCAGCCAATTGGGACTAGCGGGAGCGGGGACGGATACGCAGTATTTT.